This T cell receptor beta chain comes out of a study of spatial heterogeneity in lung cancer. Study-wide results and caveats: In blood, ubiquitous expanded tumor TCRs appeared more at resection than follow-up.

One entry per CDR3 protein results from TCRdb running MiXCR on the 5' RACE reads. This repertoire shows over 9,500 distinct CDR3 sequences, 15% to 20% found once; its top ten account for roughly half. Noted time point: sample taken at primary tumor resection. Sequencing covered unsorted whole RNA taken from tumor, nontumor lung or frozen PBMC. Donors were roughly 70 untreated early-stage non-small cell lung cancer patients. This CDR3 is 15 amino acids long. Germline V gives CDR1 SGHNT, CDR2 YENEEA. V was shortened by 2 bases and J by 6 bases, with 14 bases between the two germline ends. Only a few counts were recorded for this clonotype. The antigen remains undetermined.

Sequences were derived from PBMCs, sampled at surgery. The chain has TRBV11-3 and TRBJ2-1; D may be TRBD2 (6 bases). The TCR comes from a male donor with early-stage non-small cell lung cancer. The CDR3 sequence: CASSLRGSGGNEQFF. The CDR3 DNA follows: TGTGCCAGCAGCTTAAGAGGATCCGGGGGCAATGAGCAGTTCTTC.